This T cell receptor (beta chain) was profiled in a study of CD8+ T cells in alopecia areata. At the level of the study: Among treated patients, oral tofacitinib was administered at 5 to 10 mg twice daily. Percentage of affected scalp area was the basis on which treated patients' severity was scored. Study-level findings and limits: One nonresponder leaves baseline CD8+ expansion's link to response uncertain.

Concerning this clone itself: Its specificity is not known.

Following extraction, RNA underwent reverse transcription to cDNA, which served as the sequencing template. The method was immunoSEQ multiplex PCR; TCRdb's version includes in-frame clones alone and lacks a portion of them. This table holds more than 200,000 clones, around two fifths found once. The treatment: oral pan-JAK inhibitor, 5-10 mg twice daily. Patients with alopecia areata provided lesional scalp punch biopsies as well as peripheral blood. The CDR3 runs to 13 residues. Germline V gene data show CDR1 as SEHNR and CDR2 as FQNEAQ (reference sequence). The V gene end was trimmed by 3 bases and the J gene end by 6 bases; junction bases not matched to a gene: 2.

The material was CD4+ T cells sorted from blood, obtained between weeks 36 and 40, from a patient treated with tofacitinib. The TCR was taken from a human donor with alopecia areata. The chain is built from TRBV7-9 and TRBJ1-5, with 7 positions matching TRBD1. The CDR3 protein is CASSLRDSQPQHF. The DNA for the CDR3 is TGTGCCAGCAGCTTGCGGGACAGTCAGCCCCAGCATTTT.